This TCR beta chain derives from a study of molecular identifiers for immune sequencing clone quantification. This clonotype appeared a single time. As yet, its antigen is unknown. No conserved phenylalanine or tryptophan is present at the end of the CDR3, so a read error is the likely explanation. The ends lost 1 base at V and 4 bases at J; junction bases unmatched: 6. Germline CDR1 is SGHAT and CDR2 is FQDESV (reference sequence). This CDR3 is 15 amino acids long. Naive CD8 T cells were sorted, and the gate applied was CD8+CD4-CCR7+CD45RA+. General study points: Highly expanded clone sizes could be underestimated through barcode sharing by identical TCR molecules.

Previously described methods and listed TCR primers produced bulk TCR libraries. TCRdb recomputed calls from the PCR reads with MiXCR, one row per CDR3 protein. Counted here are about 320,000 distinct CDR3 sequences, over 20% occurring once; the ten biggest clones make up roughly 0.86%. The sample taken for sequencing was naive CD8+ T cells from blood, with Jurkat cell RNA spiked in. Subset specified: FACS-sorted CD8+CD4-CCR7+CD45RA+ naive T cells. The source is a human donor in good health. Some libraries in this study had Jurkat cell RNA spiked in. This chain links TRBV11-1 with TRBJ1-1; the match to TRBD1 covers 7 bases. The CDR3 is CASSLGQGESTEAFS. The CDR3 nucleotides are TGTGCCAGCAGCTTAGGACAGGGAGAGTCCACTGAAGCTTTCTCT.